This T cell receptor beta chain was recorded in a study of cytomegalovirus exposure and HLA in healthy donors. CDR3 length equals 13 residues. Germline values: CDR1 GTSNPN, CDR2 SVGIG (reference sequence). The V and J ends lost 0 bases and 7 bases respectively, with 10 bases between them. With respect to this clone: Its antigen is unidentified.

Some clones are missing from TCRdb's copy, which holds only in-frame ones; the method was immunoSEQ multiplex PCR. Of fewer than 100,000 clones listed, approximately 94% were seen once; the top ten hold roughly 3.3%. Study outcomes and limitations: The classifier reportedly diagnosed cytomegalovirus status with high specificity and sensitivity. Under in vitro conditions, a few CMV-associated chains were confirmed as specific for CMV antigens. Subsequent analysis of the approximately 110 validation repertoires found a tendency for first-cohort TCR clusters to co-occur. Investigators reported 150 to 200 TCR beta chains as tied to cytomegalovirus.

The clonotype originates from a woman younger than 35 in good health and CMV-seropositive. Sequenced input: PBMCs. The chain has TRBV30 and TRBJ2-1; D unclear. The CDR3 loop is CAWSVTGLNEQFF. In nucleotides, the CDR3 is TGTGCCTGGAGTGTAACTGGGCTGAATGAGCAGTTCTTC. Using reference TRBV30 and TRBJ2-1 for the parts outside the CDR3, the full variable domain is SQTIHQWPATLVQPVGSPLSLECTVEGTSNPNLYWYRQAAGRGLQLLFYSVGIGQISSEVPQNLSASRPQDRQFILSSKKLLLSDSGFYLCAWSVTGLNEQFFGPGTRLTVL.